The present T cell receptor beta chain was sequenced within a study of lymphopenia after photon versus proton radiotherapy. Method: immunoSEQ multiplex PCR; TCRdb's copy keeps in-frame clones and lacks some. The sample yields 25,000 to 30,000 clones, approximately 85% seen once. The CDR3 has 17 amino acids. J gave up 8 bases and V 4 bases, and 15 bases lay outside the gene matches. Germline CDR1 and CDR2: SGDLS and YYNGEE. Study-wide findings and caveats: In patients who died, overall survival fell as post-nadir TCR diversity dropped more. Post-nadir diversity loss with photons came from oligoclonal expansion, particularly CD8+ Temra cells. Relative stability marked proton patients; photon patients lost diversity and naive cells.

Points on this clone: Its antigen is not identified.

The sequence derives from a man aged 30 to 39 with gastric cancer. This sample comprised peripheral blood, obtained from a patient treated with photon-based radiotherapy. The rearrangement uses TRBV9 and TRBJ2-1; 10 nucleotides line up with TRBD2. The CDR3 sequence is CASSSRRASGRADEQFF. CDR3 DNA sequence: TGTGCCAGCAGCTCCCGCCGGGCTAGCGGGAGAGCGGATGAGCAGTTCTTC.